Listed here are 5 T cell receptor beta chains from one sample, sequenced in a study of cytomegalovirus exposure and HLA in healthy donors (dated by TCRdb to the late 2010s). Libraries were built with the immunoSEQ multiplex PCR assay. For the multiplex PCR, a mixture combining 60 forward primers for TCR Vbeta segments and 13 reverse primers for TCR Jbeta segments was used. TCRdb's version of the immuneACCESS table is confined to in-frame rearrangements and falls short of the full clone set. An unresolved V gene accounts for under half of the shortfall where checked; the remainder is of unknown origin. For this sample the table gives about 170,000 clones, of which under 90% were detected only once. The top ten hold around 1.5% of the sample. Sequenced: PBMCs. These receptors were collected from a male donor in good health and CMV-seronegative.

V and J are TRBV5-1 and TRBJ2-5, with 10 bases identical to TRBD2. With V trimmed by 2 bases and J by 1 base, 2 bases remained unmatched. The CDR3 covers 15 residues. The germline V gene has CDR1 SGHRS and CDR2 YFSETQ. CDR3 coding DNA: TGCGCCAGCAGCTTACCTAGCGGGGGCCAAGAGACCCAGTACTTC. It specifies CASSLPSGGQETQYF.

J is TRBJ1-1 and V is TRBV10-1; D call uncertain. V was shortened by 2 bases and J by 6 bases, with 7 bases between the two germline ends. This CDR3 spans 12 amino acids. Germline lookup yields CDR1 WNHNN and CDR2 SYGVQD (reference sequence). Written as DNA, the CDR3 is TGCGCCAGCAGTGAGGGCTTGGCTGAAGCTTTCTTT. The encoded protein is CASSEGLAEAFF.

The rearrangement joins TRBV9 to TRBJ2-2, with a tentative D call TRBD1 (5 bases). Looked up from germline, CDR1 is SGDLS and CDR2 is YYNGEE. CDR3 size: 14 residues. Trimming took 6 bases from V and 0 from J, leaving 9 bases between them. CDR3 nucleotides: TGTGCCAGCAAGACAGACGCGAACACCGGGGAGCTGTTTTTT. This sequence encodes CASKTDANTGELFF.

The table lists this clone with a count of one. This chain connects TRBV5-1 to TRBJ1-6; D is possibly TRBD1 (6 bases). The germline V and J ends were trimmed by 5 bases and 10 bases, with 19 bases remaining between them. This CDR3 contains 15 residues. Germline V lookup: CDR1 SGHRS, CDR2 YFSETQ. The CDR3 bases are TGCGCCAGCAGTTTAGGGGGGGCGCAGGAATCACCCCTCCACTTT. This encodes CASSLGGAQESPLHF. The full variable domain, its missing parts supplied by reference TRBV5-1 and TRBJ1-6, is KAGVTQTPRYLIKTRGQQVTLSCSPISGHRSVSWYQQTPGQGLQFLFEYFSETQRNKGNFPGRFSGRQFSNSRSEMNVSTLELGDSALYLCASSLGGAQESPLHFGNGTRLTVT.

This sequence joins TRBV9 and TRBJ2-5, with no clear D. The CDR3 has 15 amino acids. The V and J ends lost 0 bases and 2 bases respectively, with 11 bases between them. Germline CDR1 is SGDLS and CDR2 is YYNGEE. CDR3 residues: CASSVVAASQETQYF. The CDR3 DNA is TGTGCCAGCAGCGTAGTGGCAGCGTCACAAGAGACCCAGTACTTC.